This TCR beta chain derives from a study of siplizumab effects on memory and regulatory T cells. The method was immunoSEQ multiplex PCR; TCRdb's version includes in-frame clones alone and lacks a portion of them. This sample yields around 94,000 clones, of which 80% to 95% are seen a single time; about 1.1% belongs to the top ten. A word on this clone: The antigen is undetermined.

CDR1 is SGDLS and CDR2 is YYNGEE in the germline V gene. This CDR3 region has 16 residues. The ends lost 2 bases at V and 0 bases at J; junction bases unmatched: 6. Whole-study results and caveats: The mean Treg-derived percentage of mappable alloreactive CD4+ clones was 65% to 75% with siplizumab compared with approximately 28% in controls.

The sequenced sample was CD4+ T cells sorted from blood. The rearrangement uses TRBV9 and TRBJ2-3; 7 nucleotides line up with TRBD1. The receptor's source is a human donor in good health. The chain's CDR3 is CASSVRDSRSTDTQYF. The CDR3, as DNA: TGTGCCAGCAGCGTCAGGGACAGTAGGAGCACAGATACGCAGTATTTT.